This T cell receptor (beta chain) was found in a study of blood T cells in healthy people across ages (dated by TCRdb to between 2014 and 2016). Study-wide context: In model experiments, template switching captured roughly one uniquely barcoded TCR beta cDNA molecule for every two T cells. Using deep sequencing normalized with unique cDNA molecular identifiers, the study measured how TCR beta repertoire diversity changes with age. The donors were split into four age groups: young (average about 15 years), middle-aged (39), aged (more than 60) and long-lived (over 80). For two donors (one aged 18 to 29 and one aged 80 or older), the study analyzed two additional independent replicas of 1 million unique cDNA reads from the same blood draw. Donors of different ages were randomly distributed across sequencing lanes to avoid experimental bias. What the study reported, not specific to this receptor: As age increased, observed TCR beta diversity per million T cells dropped in a roughly linear way, and a significant reduction was already evident by age 40. Donor CMV infection status was unknown, potentially confounding age-related changes in expanded clonotypes. Estimates of total diversity from one million sequenced T cells were regarded as lower bounds and underestimates. The percentage of naive T cells measured by flow cytometry correlated strongly with observed TCR beta diversity. Conclusive comparison of naive and antigen-experienced compartments was prevented by the profiling of bulk unsorted PBMCs. Compared with the aged group, the long-lived group had more naive CD4+ T cells, fewer expanded clones and increased TCR diversity, a pattern suggesting age selection.

Comment on this clonotype: Its antigen remains unidentified. Per-nucleotide qualities are absent, and no much larger clonotype sits a single base away.

Library construction relied on 5' RACE. The sequencer listed for this sample is Illumina HiSeq 2500. The second PCR ran for roughly 7 to 11 cycles and used a J-beta primer mix along with a sample-barcoded 5' primer. A unique molecular identifier was introduced onto each TCR beta cDNA molecule by a template-switch 5' adaptor carrying 12 random nucleotides. At least 2.5 million CDR3-containing paired-end reads were obtained from each sample. First-strand cDNA was synthesized from all RNA with the Mint cDNA synthesis kit, primed by a TRBC-specific oligonucleotide. Following uracil-DNA glycosylase treatment, a first 18-cycle PCR with universal primers M1SS and BC2_uni_R was performed on all cDNA. The paper's data handling went like this. For normalization, 1 million high-quality reads, each with a distinct molecular identifier, were randomly selected from each sample. Reads sharing molecular identifiers were discarded rather than binned into consensus sequences. MiTCR, set to a Q25 quality threshold and the strictest error-elimination algorithm, was used for CDR3 identification, clonotype clustering and error correction. Lower-bound total TCR beta diversity was estimated with a nonparametric unseen species model using Euler transformation. Starting from the raw public reads, TCRdb applied fastp trimming at Q25, assembled clones with MiXCR and retained in-frame beta chains. Here each entry gathers all rows of one CDR3 protein and keeps the most common genes and DNA. What appears here as the V and J calls and clone size reflects TCRdb's work, not the paper's. Across this sample there are 1.2 million to 1.5 million distinct CDR3 sequences, with around 39% seen only once. Around 8% of the sample rests with the top ten.

V trim: 6 bases; J trim: 3 bases; unmatched bases: 13. There are 15 amino acids in the CDR3, from cysteine to phenylalanine inclusive. Solely the CDR3 DNA is kept, with 45 bases framed from the first base. CDR1 DFQATT and CDR2 SNEGSKA were looked up in the germline V gene (reference sequence). The donors were 40 or so Caucasian individuals from Russia, aged roughly 6 to 100 years, who were systemically healthy. Each donor gave approximately 9.4 milliliters of peripheral blood, drawn into EDTA-treated Vacutainer tubes. PBMCs were isolated by Ficoll-Paque density-gradient centrifugation, with at least 6 million obtained per sample. Trizol reagent was used to extract total RNA from PBMCs, with at least 5 micrograms per sample. Naive CD45RAhigh/CD27high T cell percentages were measured by flow cytometry on a PBMC aliquot from every donor.

This chain is built from TRBV20-1 and TRBJ1-2; TRBD1 matches 7 bases in the middle. This clonotype was obtained from a woman between 18 and 30 years old in good health. Sequencing was carried out using blood. For the CDR3, the sequence is CSARAVAGGDYGYTF. DNA sequence: TGCAGTGCCAGGGCGGTCGCAGGGGGTGACTATGGCTACACCTTC.